This T cell receptor (beta chain) stems from a study of T-cell memory formation after mild COVID-19. Whole-study results and caveats: Contracting CD8+ clones were enriched in EMRA, CD4+ mainly in CM and EM. Clones that contracted from day 15 to 85 were balanced CD4/CD8, while later expanders leaned CD4+.

About this clonotype itself: Its cognate antigen is unknown.

The CDR3 extends over 16 amino acids. In germline, CDR1 is GTSNPN, CDR2 SVGIG (reference sequence). The V segment lost 3 bases and the J segment 8 bases; nucleotides outside the gene matches: 9. Employing constant-segment primers, 5'RACE generated TCR alpha and TCR beta cDNA libraries bearing sample barcodes and UMIs. TCRdb recomputed calls from the 5' RACE reads with MiXCR, one row per CDR3 protein. The sample records 450,000 or so distinct CDR3 sequences, around a quarter being singletons. Sequencing was done on a sample of PBMCs or a T cell subset sorted from them (not recorded which). The chain combines TRBV30 with TRBJ2-1, with TRBD2 matching over 14 bases. The receptor was isolated from an adult woman who had mild COVID-19 (a few samples of this study predate the infection). Cell type and time point are not known. In DNA, the CDR3 is TGTGCCTGGAGCGCCCAGACTAGCGGGAGGGCTTATGAGCAGTTCTTC. Translating it yields CAWSAQTSGRAYEQFF.